Listed here are 11 T cell receptor beta chains from one sample, sequenced in a study of blood T cell repertoires in COVID-19. Profiling relied on immunoSEQ multiplex PCR, and the TCRdb table lists in-frame clones only, not all of them. The table has about 75,000 clones, about 79% seen once. The specimen was peripheral blood. The receptors here all came from a woman between 45 and 65 years old with acute or convalescent COVID-19.

The chain links TRBV6-1 to TRBJ1-2; TRBD1 might be the D (5 bases). Trimming stripped 2 bases from V and 4 bases from J, with 8 bases between. This CDR3 contains 13 residues. CDR1 and CDR2 from the germline V gene are MNHNS and SASEGT. CDR3 sequence: CASSEKDSYGYTF. The CDR3, as DNA: TGTGCCAGCAGTGAAAAAGACAGCTATGGCTACACCTTC.

The chain combines TRBV7-2 with TRBJ2-4; 9 nucleotides align to TRBD1. The CDR3 extends over 16 amino acids. In germline, CDR1 is SGHTA, CDR2 FQGNSA. The V segment lost 5 bases and the J segment 1 base; nucleotides outside the gene matches: 6. The CDR3 region is CASSHGGQGAKNIQYF. CDR3 DNA sequence: TGTGCCAGCAGCCATGGGGGACAGGGCGCCAAAAACATTCAGTACTTC.

The chain uses TRBV19 and TRBJ1-1; tentative D call: TRBD1 (6 bases). The V end lost 4 bases, the J end lost 2 bases, and 14 bases lay between the germline ends. This CDR3 contains 15 residues. Germline lookup yields CDR1 LNHDA and CDR2 SQIVND (reference sequence). DNA for the CDR3: TGTGCCAGTAGTAACTTCAGACAGGCTAACACTGAAGCTTTCTTT. Translation: CASSNFRQANTEAFF.

The chain couples TRBV5-4 to TRBJ1-6; 7 bases are a match to TRBD1. Germline loops: CDR1 SGHNT, CDR2 YYREEE (reference sequence). V trimming: 4 bases; J trimming: 7 bases; junction bases outside the gene matches: 8. The CDR3 totals 15 residues. The chain's CDR3 is CASSPRQGRNSPLHF. The CDR3 DNA follows: TGTGCCAGCAGCCCTAGACAGGGTAGGAATTCACCCCTCCACTTT.

This rearrangement joins TRBV5-6 to TRBJ1-5; D is unresolved. The CDR3 contains 16 residues. Trimming pared 1 base from V and 4 bases from J, leaving 15 bases between. Germline assignment: CDR1 SGHDT and CDR2 YYEEEE. The CDR3 nucleotides read TGTGCCAGCAGCTTGACGGAGGGAAGAGGTAATCAGCCCCAGCATTTT. It translates to CASSLTEGRGNQPQHF.

The gene calls are TRBV7-3 and TRBJ2-1; D ambiguous. The germline V gene has CDR1 SGHTA and CDR2 FQGTGA. CDR3 length: 11 amino acids. V was clipped by 5 bases and J by 5 bases, with 4 bases between them. For the CDR3, the DNA is TGTGCCAGCAGCACAGACAATGAGCAGTTCTTC. Translation: CASSTDNEQFF.

The rearrangement uses TRBV2 and TRBJ2-3; 10 bases fit TRBD1. With V trimmed by 4 bases and J by 4 bases, 5 bases remained unmatched. CDR3 length: 15 amino acids. CDR1 and CDR2 from the germline V gene are SNHLY and FYNNEI. Here the CDR3 reads CASSGGTGESDTQYF. Written as DNA, the CDR3 is TGTGCCAGCAGTGGCGGGACAGGGGAATCAGATACGCAGTATTTT.

This chain's CDR3 is CASSPRLAMGKETQYF. In DNA, the CDR3 is TGTGCCAGCAGCCCACGACTAGCGATGGGGAAAGAGACCCAGTACTTC. The rearrangement links TRBV5-8 to TRBJ2-5; 8 bases are a match to TRBD2. CDR3 length: 16 amino acids. Trimming cost V 4 bases and J 3 bases; bases outside gene matches: 11. The germline V gene encodes CDR1 SGHTS and CDR2 YDEGEE.

The CDR3 sequence: CASSPLRTEAFF. The CDR3 DNA reads TGTGCCAGCAGTCCACTTCGCACTGAAGCTTTCTTT. This chain uses TRBV6-2 or TRBV6-3 with TRBJ1-1; D is ambiguous. Germline lookup yields CDR1 MNHEY and CDR2 SVGEGT. Trimming shortened V by 5 bases and J by 4 bases, and 8 bases separated the two germline ends. The CDR3 spans 12 residues.

The chain uses TRBV6-4 and TRBJ2-1; TRBD1 matches at 7 bases. Germline CDR1 is MRHNA and CDR2 is SNTAGT. There are 14 residues in the CDR3. The V gene end was trimmed by 4 bases and the J gene end by 8 bases; junction bases not matched to a gene: 8. The CDR3 spells CASSGVGDSYEQFF. For the CDR3, the DNA is TGTGCCAGCAGTGGGGTGGGGGACAGCTATGAGCAGTTCTTC.

The chain joins TRBV6-5 to TRBJ2-1, with 7 bases that match TRBD2. The V and J ends lost 7 bases and 7 bases, in that order; junction bases with no gene match: 10. This CDR3 region has 14 residues. Per germline, CDR1 MNHEY and CDR2 SVGAGI. Here the CDR3 reads CASTKRFGGNEQFF. DNA of the CDR3: TGTGCCAGCACCAAACGCTTCGGGGGGAATGAGCAGTTCTTC.